The sequence of this T cell receptor (beta chain) was determined in a study of T cells in localized non-small cell lung cancer. CDR3 size: 15 residues. CDR1 MDHEN and CDR2 SYDVKM come from the germline V gene. Trimming pared 7 bases from V and 0 bases from J, leaving 10 bases between. About this clone itself: Its antigen is unknown.

Clones were read by immunoSEQ multiplex PCR, and TCRdb kept only the in-frame ones, dropping some. The sample lists over 70,000 clones, approximately 91% seen once, with roughly 4.3% in the top ten. Points from the study as a whole: Uninvolved adjacent lung showed peak T cell clonality, exceeding tumor. For the top 100 tumor clones, a median about 50 also appeared in adjacent lung. Since sequencing was restricted to only one region of the tumor, intratumor heterogeneity remains a possibility.

The sequence was collected from a woman aged 35 to 70 with stage II squamous cell lung carcinoma. The chain is built from TRBV28 and TRBJ2-6; tentatively, D is TRBD1 (5 bases). Source: PBMCs, taken before any cancer treatment. The DNA for the CDR3 is TGTGCCAGCATGGGGCAGAACTCTGGGGCCAACGTCCTGACTTTC. Translating gives CASMGQNSGANVLTF.